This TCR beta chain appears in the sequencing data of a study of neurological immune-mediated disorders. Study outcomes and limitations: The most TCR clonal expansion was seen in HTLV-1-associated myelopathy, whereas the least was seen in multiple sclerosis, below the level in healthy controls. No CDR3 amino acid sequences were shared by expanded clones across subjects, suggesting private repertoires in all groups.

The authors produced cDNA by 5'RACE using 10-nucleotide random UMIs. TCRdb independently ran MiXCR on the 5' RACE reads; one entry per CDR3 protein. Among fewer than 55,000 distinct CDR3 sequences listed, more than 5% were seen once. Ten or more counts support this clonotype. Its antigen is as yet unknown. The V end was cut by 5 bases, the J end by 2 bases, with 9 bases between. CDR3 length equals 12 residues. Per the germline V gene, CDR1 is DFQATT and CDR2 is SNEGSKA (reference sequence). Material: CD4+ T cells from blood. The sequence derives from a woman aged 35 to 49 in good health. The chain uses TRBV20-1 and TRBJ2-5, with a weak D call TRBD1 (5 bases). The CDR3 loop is CSALGPQETQYF. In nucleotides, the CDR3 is TGCAGTGCTCTGGGGCCGCAAGAGACCCAGTACTTC.